Listed here are 5 T cell receptor beta chains from one sample, sequenced in a study of CD8 T cells in Susac syndrome. Reverse transcription of about 0.45 to 1 ug RNA was carried out with random hexamers. From the immunoSEQ multiplex PCR reads, TCRdb called clonotypes with MiXCR, one entry per CDR3 protein. The data contain 150,000 to 200,000 distinct CDR3 sequences, approximately 94% of them singletons. The sample comprised CD4+ T cells from PBMCs. These receptor sequences come from a human donor in good health.

The V gene is TRBV15, the J gene TRBJ2-3, with 16 positions matching TRBD2. J lost 5 bases, V lost 5 bases, and 10 bases had no gene match. Germline-derived CDR1 and CDR2 are LNHNV and YYDKDF (reference sequence). The CDR3 totals 18 residues. CDR3 amino acids: CATSSGLAGGRARDTQYF. The CDR3 nucleotides read TGTGCCACCAGCTCGGGACTAGCGGGAGGGAGAGCGCGAGATACGCAGTATTTT.

This chain connects TRBV9 to TRBJ1-4, with a tentative D call TRBD1 (5 bases). Trimming took 5 bases from V and 6 from J, leaving 17 bases between them. The CDR3 has 15 amino acids. The germline gives CDR1 SGDLS, CDR2 YYNGEE. The CDR3 DNA reads TGTGCCAGCAGAAAGGGGAGAGGCTTTGATGAAAAACTGTTTTTT. Its protein is CASRKGRGFDEKLFF.

This clonotype showed up just once. The V and J genes are TRBV15 and TRBJ1-1; unclear D gene. The CDR3 has 15 amino acids. CDR1 and CDR2 from the germline V gene are LNHNV and YYDKDF (reference sequence). The V end lost 0 bases, the J end lost 1 base, and 9 bases lay between the germline ends. This chain's CDR3 is CATSRDGQSNTEAFF. The CDR3 DNA sequence: TGTGCCACCAGCAGAGATGGTCAATCGAACACTGAAGCTTTCTTT.

The CDR3 DNA is TGCAGCGTTGAAGGCGACAGGGGTGGCACAGATACGCAGTATTTT. Protein product: CSVEGDRGGTDTQYF. The chain employs TRBV29-1 and TRBJ2-3, with TRBD1 identical over 8 bases. V was clipped by 1 base and J by 1 base; unmatched bases: 4. This CDR3 contains 15 residues. The germline V gene has CDR1 SQVTM and CDR2 ANQGSEA.

V usage is TRBV20-1 and J usage is TRBJ2-7; D is undetermined. CDR3 length: 13 residues. Germline-derived CDR1 and CDR2 are DFQATT and SNEGSKA (reference sequence). V was shortened by 3 bases and J by 2 bases, with 11 bases between the two germline ends. CDR3 protein: CSARAIVTYEQYF. Written as DNA, the CDR3 is TGCAGTGCTAGGGCTATCGTTACCTACGAGCAGTACTTC.